This T cell receptor (beta chain) stems from a study of CD8 T cells in ankylosing spondylitis. The V end was cut by 7 bases, the J end by 2 bases, with 15 bases between. CDR3 length: 14 residues. Germline V gives CDR1 MNHNS, CDR2 SASEGT. About this clonotype: As yet, its antigen is unknown.

TCRdb reprocessed the 5' RACE reads with MiXCR, giving one entry per CDR3 protein. This table has about 750,000 distinct CDR3 sequences, over 15% appearing once. Overall study findings and caveats: Significantly higher representation of disease-linked clones was reported for matched ankylosing spondylitis synovial fluid. Ankylosing spondylitis blood appeared to be characterized by a TCR beta motif of 8 or 9 highly homologous variants.

The sequenced sample consisted of blood, either unsorted or a sorted T cell fraction (not recorded which). The origin of this receptor is a male donor with ankylosing spondylitis. The chain employs TRBV6-1 and TRBJ2-7; D is possibly TRBD1 (6 bases). The CDR3 here is CASTLFEGAYEQYF. The CDR3 region has the DNA TGTGCCAGCACCTTATTTGAGGGGGCCTACGAGCAGTACTTC.